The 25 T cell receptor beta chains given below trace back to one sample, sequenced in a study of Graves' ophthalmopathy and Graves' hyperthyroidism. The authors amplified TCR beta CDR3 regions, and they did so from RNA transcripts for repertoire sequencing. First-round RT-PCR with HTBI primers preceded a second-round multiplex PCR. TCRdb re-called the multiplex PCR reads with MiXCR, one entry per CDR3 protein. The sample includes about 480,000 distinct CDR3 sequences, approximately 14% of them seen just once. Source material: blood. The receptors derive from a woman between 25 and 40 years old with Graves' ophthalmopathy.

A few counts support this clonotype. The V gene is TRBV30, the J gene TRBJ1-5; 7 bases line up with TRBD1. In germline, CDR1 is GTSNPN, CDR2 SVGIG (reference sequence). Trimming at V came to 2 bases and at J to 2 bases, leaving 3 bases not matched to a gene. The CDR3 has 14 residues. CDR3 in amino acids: CAWSRGQRNQPQHF. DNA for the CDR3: TGTGCCTGGAGTAGGGGACAGCGCAATCAGCCCCAGCATTTT.

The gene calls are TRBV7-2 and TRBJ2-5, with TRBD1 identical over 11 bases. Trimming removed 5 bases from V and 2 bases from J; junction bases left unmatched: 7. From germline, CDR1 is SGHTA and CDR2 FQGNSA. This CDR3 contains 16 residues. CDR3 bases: TGTGCCAGCAGCCCAACCGGGACAGGGGGGCAAGAGACCCAGTACTTC. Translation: CASSPTGTGGQETQYF.

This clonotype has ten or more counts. CDR3 in DNA: TGTGCCAGCAGACCCGGGACAACTTATAGCAATCAGCCCCAGCATTTT. Translation: CASRPGTTYSNQPQHF. The chain couples TRBV28 to TRBJ1-5; a possible D gene is TRBD1 (6 bases). V was shortened by 6 bases and J by 0 bases, with 15 bases between the two germline ends. The CDR3 covers 16 residues. From germline, CDR1 is MDHEN and CDR2 SYDVKM.

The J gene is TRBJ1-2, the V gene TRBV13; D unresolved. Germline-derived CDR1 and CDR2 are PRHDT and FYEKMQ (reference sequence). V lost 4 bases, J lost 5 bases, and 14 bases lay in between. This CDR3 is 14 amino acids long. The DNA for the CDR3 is TGTGCCAGCAGCTCTATCCAGGAGGTATATGGCTACACCTTC. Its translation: CASSSIQEVYGYTF.

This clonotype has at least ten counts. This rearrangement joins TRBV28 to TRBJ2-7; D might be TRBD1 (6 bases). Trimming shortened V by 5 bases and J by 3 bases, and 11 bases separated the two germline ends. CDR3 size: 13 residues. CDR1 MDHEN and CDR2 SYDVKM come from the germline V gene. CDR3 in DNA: TGTGCCAGCAGTCTCCTACAGGGCTACGAGCAGTACTTC. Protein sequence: CASSLLQGYEQYF.

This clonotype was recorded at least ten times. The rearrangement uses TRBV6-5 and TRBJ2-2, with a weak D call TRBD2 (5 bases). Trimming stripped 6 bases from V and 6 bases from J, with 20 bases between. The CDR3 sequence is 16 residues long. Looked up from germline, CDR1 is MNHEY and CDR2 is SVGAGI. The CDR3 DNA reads TGTGCCAGCAGCCCCCTCTCGTGGGAGAAAGCCGGGGAGCTGTTTTTT. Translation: CASSPLSWEKAGELFF.

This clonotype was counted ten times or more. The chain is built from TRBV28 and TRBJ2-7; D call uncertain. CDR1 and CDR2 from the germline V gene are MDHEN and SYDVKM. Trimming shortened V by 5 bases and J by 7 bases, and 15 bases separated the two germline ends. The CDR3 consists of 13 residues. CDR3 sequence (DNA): TGTGCCAGCAGTCTCCGTAAGGGTGGGGAGCAGTACTTC. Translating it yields CASSLRKGGEQYF.

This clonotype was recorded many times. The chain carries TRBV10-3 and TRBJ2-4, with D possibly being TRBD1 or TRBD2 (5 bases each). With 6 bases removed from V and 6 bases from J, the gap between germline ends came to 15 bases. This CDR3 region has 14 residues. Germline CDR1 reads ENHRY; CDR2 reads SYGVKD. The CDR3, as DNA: TGTGCCATCAGGGAGGACACTGGGCGAAACATTCAGTACTTC. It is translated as CAIREDTGRNIQYF.

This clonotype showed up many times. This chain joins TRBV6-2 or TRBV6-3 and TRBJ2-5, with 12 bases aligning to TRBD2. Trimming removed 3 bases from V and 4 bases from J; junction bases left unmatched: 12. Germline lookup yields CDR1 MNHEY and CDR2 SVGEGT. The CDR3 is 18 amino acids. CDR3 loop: CASSYGTSGSPRRETQYF. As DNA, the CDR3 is TGTGCCAGCAGTTATGGGACTAGCGGGTCCCCTAGACGAGAGACCCAGTACTTC.

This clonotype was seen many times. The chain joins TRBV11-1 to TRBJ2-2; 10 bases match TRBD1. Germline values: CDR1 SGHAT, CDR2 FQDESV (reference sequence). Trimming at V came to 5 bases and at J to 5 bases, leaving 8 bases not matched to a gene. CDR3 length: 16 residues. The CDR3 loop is CASSLIPGQGTGELFF. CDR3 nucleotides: TGTGCCAGCAGCCTCATACCGGGACAGGGGACCGGGGAGCTGTTTTTT. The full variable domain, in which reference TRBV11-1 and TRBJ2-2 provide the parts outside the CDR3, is EAEVAQSPRYKITEKSQAVAFWCDPISGHATLYWYRQILGQGPELLVQFQDESVVDDSQLPKDRFSAERLKGVDSTLKIQPAELGDSAMYLCASSLIPGQGTGELFFGEGSRLTVL.

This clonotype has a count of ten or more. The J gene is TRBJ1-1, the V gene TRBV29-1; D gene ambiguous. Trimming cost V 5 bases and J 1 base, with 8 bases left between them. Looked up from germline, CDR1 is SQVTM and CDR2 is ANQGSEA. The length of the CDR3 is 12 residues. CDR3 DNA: TGCAGCGTTCCCGGGAGGAACACTGAAGCTTTCTTT. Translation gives CSVPGRNTEAFF.

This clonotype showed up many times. The CDR3 DNA reads as TGTGCCAGCGGATGGACAGGGGGGTACGAGCAGTACTTC. This encodes CASGWTGGYEQYF. V usage is TRBV27 and J usage is TRBJ2-7, with 10 nucleotides matching TRBD1. Germline assignment: CDR1 MNHEY and CDR2 SMNVEV (reference sequence). The CDR3 covers 13 residues. V gave up 8 bases and J gave up 4 bases; unmatched junction bases: 5.

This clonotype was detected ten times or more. In DNA, the CDR3 is TGTGCCAGCAGTTACTTTTCGTCAGTCGAAGCTTTCTTT. Translated: CASSYFSSVEAFF. The rearrangement uses TRBV6-2 or TRBV6-3 and TRBJ1-1; the D is unclear. CDR1 is MNHEY and CDR2 is SVGEGT in the germline V gene. CDR3 length equals 13 residues. The V gene lost 1 base and the J gene lost 8 bases, with 11 bases spanning the gap.

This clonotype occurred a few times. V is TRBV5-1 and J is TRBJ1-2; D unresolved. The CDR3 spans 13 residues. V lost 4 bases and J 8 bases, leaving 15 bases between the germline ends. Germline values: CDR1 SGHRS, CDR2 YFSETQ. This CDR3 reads CASSPSGDEGYTF. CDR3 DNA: TGCGCCAGCAGCCCTTCGGGAGATGAGGGCTACACCTTC.

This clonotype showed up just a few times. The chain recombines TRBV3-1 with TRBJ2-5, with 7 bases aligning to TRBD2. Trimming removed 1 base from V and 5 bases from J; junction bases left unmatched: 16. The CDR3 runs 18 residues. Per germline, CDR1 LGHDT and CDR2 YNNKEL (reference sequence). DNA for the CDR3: TGTGCCAGCAGCCAAGTGACTTCCGGAGGGAGGGCCTATGAGACCCAGTACTTC. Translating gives CASSQVTSGGRAYETQYF.

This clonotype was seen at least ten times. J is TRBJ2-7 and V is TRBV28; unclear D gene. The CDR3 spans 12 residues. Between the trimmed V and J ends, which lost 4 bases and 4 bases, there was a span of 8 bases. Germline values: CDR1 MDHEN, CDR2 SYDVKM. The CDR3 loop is CASSSFGYEQYF. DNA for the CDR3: TGTGCCAGCAGTTCGTTTGGGTACGAGCAGTACTTC.

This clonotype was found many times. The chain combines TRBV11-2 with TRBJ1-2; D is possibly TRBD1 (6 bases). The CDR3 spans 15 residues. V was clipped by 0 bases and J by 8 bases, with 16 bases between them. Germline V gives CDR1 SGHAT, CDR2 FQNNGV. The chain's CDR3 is CASSLDPGTLEGYTF. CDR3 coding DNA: TGTGCCAGCAGCTTAGACCCGGGGACATTGGAGGGCTACACCTTC.

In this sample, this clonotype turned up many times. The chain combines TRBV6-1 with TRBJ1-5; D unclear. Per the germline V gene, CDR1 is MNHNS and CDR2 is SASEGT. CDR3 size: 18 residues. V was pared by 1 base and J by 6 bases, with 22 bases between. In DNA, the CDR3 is TGTGCCAGCAGTGAAGAATCTAGGGCGCCGATGAAGGGTCAGCCCCAGCATTTT. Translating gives CASSEESRAPMKGQPQHF.

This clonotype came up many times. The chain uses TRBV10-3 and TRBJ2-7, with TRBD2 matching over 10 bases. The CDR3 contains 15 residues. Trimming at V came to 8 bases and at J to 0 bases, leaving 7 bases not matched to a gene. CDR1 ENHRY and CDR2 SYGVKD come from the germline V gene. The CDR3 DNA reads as TGTGCCATCGGGCTAGCGGGAGCAAACTCCTACGAGCAGTACTTC. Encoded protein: CAIGLAGANSYEQYF.

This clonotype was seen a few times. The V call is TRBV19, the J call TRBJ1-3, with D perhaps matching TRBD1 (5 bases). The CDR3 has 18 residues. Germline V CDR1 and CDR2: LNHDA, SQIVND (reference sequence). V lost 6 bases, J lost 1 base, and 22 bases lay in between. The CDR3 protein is CASSLGGEGTRSGNTIYF. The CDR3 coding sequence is TGTGCCAGTAGCCTCGGGGGGGAGGGAACGAGATCTGGAAACACCATATATTTT.

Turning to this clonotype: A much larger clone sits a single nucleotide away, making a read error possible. The CDR3 nucleotides are TGTGCCAGTTTAGCGGGAGGAGGAGAGACCAAGTACTTC. It yields the protein CASLAGGGETKYF. The chain recombines TRBV6-5 with TRBJ2-5; 10 bases line up with TRBD2. The length of the CDR3 is 13 residues. Germline values: CDR1 MNHEY, CDR2 SVGAGI.

The CDR3 sequence: CASELVGELFF. In DNA, the CDR3 is TGTGCCAGCGAACTAGTCGGGGAGCTGTTTTTT. The chain uses TRBV2 and TRBJ2-2, with D tentatively TRBD2 (5 bases). The CDR3 covers 11 residues. Germline CDR1 is SNHLY and CDR2 is FYNNEI. V gave up 8 bases and J gave up 7 bases, with 8 bases separating them.

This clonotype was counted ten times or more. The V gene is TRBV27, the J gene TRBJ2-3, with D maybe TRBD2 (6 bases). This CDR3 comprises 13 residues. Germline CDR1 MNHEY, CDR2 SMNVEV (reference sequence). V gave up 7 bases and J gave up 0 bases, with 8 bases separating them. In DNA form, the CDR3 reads TGTGCCAGCACGGAGGGGAGCACAGATACGCAGTATTTT. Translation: CASTEGSTDTQYF.

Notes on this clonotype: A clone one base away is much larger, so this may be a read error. The CDR3: CASSPTGGSAEACF. DNA of the CDR3: TGTGCCAGCAGCCCGACGGGGGGTAGCGCTGAAGCTTGCTTT. The gene calls are TRBV7-3 and TRBJ1-1, with D possibly matching TRBD1 (5 bases). Germline V CDR1 and CDR2: SGHTA, FQGTGA. The CDR3 loop spans 14 amino acids.

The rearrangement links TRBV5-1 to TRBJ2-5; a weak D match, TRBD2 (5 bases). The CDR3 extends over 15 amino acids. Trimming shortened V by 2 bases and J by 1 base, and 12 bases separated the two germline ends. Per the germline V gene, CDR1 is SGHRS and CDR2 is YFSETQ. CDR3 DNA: TGCGCCAGCAGCTTATCCGGGGTAGTCCAAGAGACCCAGTACTTC. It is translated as CASSLSGVVQETQYF.